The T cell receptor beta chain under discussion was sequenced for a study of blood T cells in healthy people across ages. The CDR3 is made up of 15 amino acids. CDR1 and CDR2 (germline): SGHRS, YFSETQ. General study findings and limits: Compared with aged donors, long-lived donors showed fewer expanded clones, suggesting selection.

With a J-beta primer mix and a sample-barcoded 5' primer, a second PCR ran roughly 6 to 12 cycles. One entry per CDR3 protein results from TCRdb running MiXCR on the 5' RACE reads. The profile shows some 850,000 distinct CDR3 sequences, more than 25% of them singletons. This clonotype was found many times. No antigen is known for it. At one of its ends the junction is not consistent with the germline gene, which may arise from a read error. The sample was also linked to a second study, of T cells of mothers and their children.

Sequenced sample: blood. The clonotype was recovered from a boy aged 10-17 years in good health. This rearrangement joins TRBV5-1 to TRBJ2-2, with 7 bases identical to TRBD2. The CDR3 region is CASSLRGANTGELFF. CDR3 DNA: TGTGCCAGCAGCCTCCGGGGGGCGAACACCGGGGAGCTGTTTTTT.